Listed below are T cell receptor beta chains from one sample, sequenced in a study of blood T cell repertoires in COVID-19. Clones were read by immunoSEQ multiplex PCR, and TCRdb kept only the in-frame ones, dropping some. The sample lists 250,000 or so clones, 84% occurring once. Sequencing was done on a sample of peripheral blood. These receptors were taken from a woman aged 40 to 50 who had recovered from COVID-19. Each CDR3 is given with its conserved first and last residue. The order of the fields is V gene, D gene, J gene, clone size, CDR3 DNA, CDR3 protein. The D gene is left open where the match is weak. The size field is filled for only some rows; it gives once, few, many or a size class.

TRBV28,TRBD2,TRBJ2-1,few,TGTGCCAGCAGTACCCGAAGACTAGCGGGGGGACCCTACAATGAGCAGTTCTTC,CASSTRRLAGGPYNEQFF
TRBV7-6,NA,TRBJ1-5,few,TGTGCCAGCAGCTCCGGGGGTCAGCCCCAGCATTTT,CASSSGGQPQHF
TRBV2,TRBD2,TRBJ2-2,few,TGTGCCAGCAGCGCTAGCGGGGCCCCCGGGGAGCTGTTTTTT,CASSASGAPGELFF
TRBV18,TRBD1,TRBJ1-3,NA,TGTGCCAGCTCACCTTCACAGGGGGCGGTCGGAAACACCATATATTTT,CASSPSQGAVGNTIYF
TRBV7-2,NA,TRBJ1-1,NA,TGTGCCAGCAGCCCGGCGGTGCAAATAGCTTTCTTT,CASSPAVQIAFF
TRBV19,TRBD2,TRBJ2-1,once,TGTGCCAGTAGTATAGGGGGGGGGAACCGTGAGCAGTTCTTC,CASSIGGGNREQFF
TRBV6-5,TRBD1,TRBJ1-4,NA,TGTGCCAGCAGTCCCGACAGGGTAGGAAATGAAAAACTGTTTTTT,CASSPDRVGNEKLFF
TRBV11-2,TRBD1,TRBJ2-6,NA,TGTGCCAGCAGCCTCCGGGACAGACTCTCTGGGGCCAACGTCCTGACTTTC,CASSLRDRLSGANVLTF
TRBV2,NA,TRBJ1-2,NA,TGTGCCAGCAGTGAAGAAGTCGGGTCTAACTATGGCTACACCTTC,CASSEEVGSNYGYTF
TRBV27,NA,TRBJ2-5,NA,TGTGCCAGCAGTTCCCCCCGTTGGGGGGAGGAGACCCAGTACTTC,CASSSPRWGEETQYF
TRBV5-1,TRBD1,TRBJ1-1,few,TGCGCCAGCAGCCATGGGACAGGTATACGGAACACTGAAGCTTTCTTT,CASSHGTGIRNTEAFF
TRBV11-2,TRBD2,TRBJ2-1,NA,TGTGCCAGCAGCTCCATTCAGGGACTACGTTCCTACAATGAGCAGTTCTTC,CASSSIQGLRSYNEQFF
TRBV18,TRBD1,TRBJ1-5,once,TGTGCCAGCTCACCAGCAGGGGGCGGTGCTAATCAGCCCCAGCATTTT,CASSPAGGGANQPQHF
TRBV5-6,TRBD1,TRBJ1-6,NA,TGTGCCAGCAGCGCCAAACAGGGGTCCTATAATTCACCCCTCCACTTT,CASSAKQGSYNSPLHF
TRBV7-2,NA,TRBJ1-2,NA,TGTGCCAGCAGCTTAGGCGGGAAAAACTATGGCTACACCTTC,CASSLGGKNYGYTF
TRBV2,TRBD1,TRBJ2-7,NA,TGTGCCAGCACCGATCCAGGGGGAGAAAGCTACGAGCAGTACTTC,CASTDPGGESYEQYF
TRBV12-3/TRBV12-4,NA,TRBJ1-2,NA,TGTGCCAGCAGCTCCGACAGAAAGGCCACCTTC,CASSSDRKATF
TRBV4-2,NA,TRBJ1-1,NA,TGTGCCAGCAGCCAAAACCCGACTGCCACTGAAGCTTTCTTT,CASSQNPTATEAFF
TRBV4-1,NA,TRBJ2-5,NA,TGCGCCAGCAGCCAAGACCCTCAGGGCGGCCGGGAGACCCAGTACTTC,CASSQDPQGGRETQYF
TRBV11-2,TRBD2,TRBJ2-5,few,TGTGCCAGCAGCTTCTCAAGCGGGGGGGCGGTAGGGCGGGAGACCCAGTACTTC,CASSFSSGGAVGRETQYF
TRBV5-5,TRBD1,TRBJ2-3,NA,TGTGCCAGCAGCTTTCGAGACAGGGTGACAGATACGCAGTATTTT,CASSFRDRVTDTQYF
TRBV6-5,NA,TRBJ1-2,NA,TGTGCCAGCAGGGGGGGGCGGGAAAACTATGGCTACACCTTC,CASRGGRENYGYTF
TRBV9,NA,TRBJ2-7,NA,TGTGCCAGCAGCGTAGGTAGTATTAGTGAGCAGTACTTC,CASSVGSISEQYF
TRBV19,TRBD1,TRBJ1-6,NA,TGTGCCAGTAGTATAGGGTACCCCGGACAGGGAGATAATTCACCCCTCCACTTT,CASSIGYPGQGDNSPLHF
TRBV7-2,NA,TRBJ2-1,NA,TGTGCCAGCAGCTTGACCGGGGGTGGGAAGTTCTTC,CASSLTGGGKFF
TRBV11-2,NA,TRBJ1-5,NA,TGTGCCAGCAGCTTGCGAGAAGGGGGGCCCCAGCATTTT,CASSLREGGPQHF
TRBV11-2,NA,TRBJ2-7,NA,TGTGCCAGCAGCTTTATTCTGGACGGGGAAACCTACGAGCAGTACTTC,CASSFILDGETYEQYF